This T cell receptor (beta chain) comes out of a study of T cell repertoires in aging, cancer and after chemotherapy. Multiplex touch-down PCR with TRB-A/B primers amplified rearranged V-D-J TRB sequences. From the multiplex PCR reads, TCRdb called clonotypes with MiXCR, one entry per CDR3 protein. This table holds some 9,000 distinct CDR3 sequences, roughly 24% found once. Per the germline V gene, CDR1 is MGHDK and CDR2 is SYGVNS. CDR3 length: 22 residues. V was trimmed by 4 bases and J by 4 bases, leaving 38 bases between them. Peripheral blood genomic DNA, not sorted cells or RNA, was the template.

This receptor was obtained from a human donor in good health. The V call is TRBV25-1, the J call TRBJ2-7, with D perhaps assigned TRBD1 or TRBD2 (5 bases each). Sequenced sample: blood. CDR3 DNA sequence: TGTGCCAGCAGTGCCGACTACGGGGCTCCAAAACGGGGAAGATACTTTTTATACGAGCAGTACTTC. This translates into CASSADYGAPKRGRYFLYEQYF.